This T cell receptor beta chain originates from a study of shared clonotypes between healthy human individuals. The CDR3 length is 15 residues. From germline, CDR1 is SQVTM and CDR2 ANQGSEA. The trim removed 2 bases at V and 0 bases at J, leaving 2 bases unmatched. Here immunoSEQ multiplex PCR was the method, and the copy in TCRdb shows in-frame clones only, minus some. The sample contains a few hundred thousand clones, around 86% of which appear only once. The sequence was collected from a man aged 18 to 30 in good health. The chain is built from TRBV29-1 and TRBJ2-7; 12 bases map to TRBD2. The sequenced sample was memory CD8+ T cells sorted from blood. Subset meaning: CD45RO+ cells pooled with CCR7-negative TemRA cells. CDR3 in DNA: TGCAGCGTTGAAAGGACTAGCGGGAACTCCTACGAGCAGTACTTC. It encodes CSVERTSGNSYEQYF.